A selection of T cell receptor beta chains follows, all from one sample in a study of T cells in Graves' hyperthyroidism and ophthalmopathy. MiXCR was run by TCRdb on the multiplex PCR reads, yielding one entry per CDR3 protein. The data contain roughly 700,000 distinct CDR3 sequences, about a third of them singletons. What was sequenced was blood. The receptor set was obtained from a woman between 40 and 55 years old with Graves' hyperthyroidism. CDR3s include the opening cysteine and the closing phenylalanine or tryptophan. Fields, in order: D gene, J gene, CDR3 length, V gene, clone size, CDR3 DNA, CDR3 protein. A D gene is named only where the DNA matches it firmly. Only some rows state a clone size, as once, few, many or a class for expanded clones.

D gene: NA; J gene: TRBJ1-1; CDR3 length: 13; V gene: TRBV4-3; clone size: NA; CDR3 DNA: TGCGCCAGCAACCAAGACAGGAACACTGAAGCTTTCTTT; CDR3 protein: CASNQDRNTEAFF
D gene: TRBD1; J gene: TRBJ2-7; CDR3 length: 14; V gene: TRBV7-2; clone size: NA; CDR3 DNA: TGTGCCAGCAGTTGGGACAGGGGTTACAATGAGCAGTACTTC; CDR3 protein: CASSWDRGYNEQYF
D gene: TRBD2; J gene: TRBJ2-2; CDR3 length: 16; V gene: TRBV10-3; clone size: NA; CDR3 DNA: TGTGCCAGTAGTATCCGTCCGGGCGGGGGGCCCGGGGAGCTGTTTTTT; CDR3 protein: CASSIRPGGGPGELFF
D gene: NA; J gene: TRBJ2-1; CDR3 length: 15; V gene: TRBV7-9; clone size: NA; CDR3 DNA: TGTGCCAGCAGCGCTGAACTTAGCGTATCCGATGAGCAGTTCTTC; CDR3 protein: CASSAELSVSDEQFF
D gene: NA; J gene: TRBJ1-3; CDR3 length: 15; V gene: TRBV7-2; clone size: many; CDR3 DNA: TGTGCCAGCACCCATCGCGAACACTCTGGAAACACCATATATTTT; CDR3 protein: CASTHREHSGNTIYF
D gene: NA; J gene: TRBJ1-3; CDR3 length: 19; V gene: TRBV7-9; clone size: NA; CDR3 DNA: TGTGCCAGCAGCCCAACAGGGATTCCTTCCACCGACTCTGGAAACACCATATATTTT; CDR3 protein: CASSPTGIPSTDSGNTIYF
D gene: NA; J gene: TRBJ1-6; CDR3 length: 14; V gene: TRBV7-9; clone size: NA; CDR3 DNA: TGTGCCAGCAGCCCGAGGGTCCTGAATTCACCCCTCCACTTT; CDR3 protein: CASSPRVLNSPLHF
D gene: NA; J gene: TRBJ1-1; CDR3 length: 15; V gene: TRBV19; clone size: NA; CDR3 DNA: TGTGCCAGTAGTATAGATTGGACAGCCGACCGAGAAGCTTTCTTT; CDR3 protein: CASSIDWTADREAFF
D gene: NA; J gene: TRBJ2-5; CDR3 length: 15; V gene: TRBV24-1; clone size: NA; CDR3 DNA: TGTGCCACCTCGAGGACACCAAACTCACAAGAGACCCAGTACTTC; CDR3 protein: CATSRTPNSQETQYF
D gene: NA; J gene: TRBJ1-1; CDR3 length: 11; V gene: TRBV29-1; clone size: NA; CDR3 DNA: TGCAGCGTTGTTAGGGCCACTGAAGCTTTCTTT; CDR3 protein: CSVVRATEAFF
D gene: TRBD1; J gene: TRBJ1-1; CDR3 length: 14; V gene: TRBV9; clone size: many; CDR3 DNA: TGTGCCAGCAGCGAACAGGGGACAGGGGCTGAAGCTTTCTTT; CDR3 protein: CASSEQGTGAEAFF
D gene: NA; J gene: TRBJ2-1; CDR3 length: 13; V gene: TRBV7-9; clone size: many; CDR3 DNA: TGTGCCAGCAGCTTAGTAGTGGAGGGGGAGCAGTTCTTC; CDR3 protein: CASSLVVEGEQFF
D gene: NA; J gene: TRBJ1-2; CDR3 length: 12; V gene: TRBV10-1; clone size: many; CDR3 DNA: TGCGCCAGCAGCAATGATAACTATGGCTACACCTTC; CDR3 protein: CASSNDNYGYTF
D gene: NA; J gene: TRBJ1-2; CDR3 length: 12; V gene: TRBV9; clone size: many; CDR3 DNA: TGTGCCAGCAGCGTAGGTGGAGATGGCTACACCTTC; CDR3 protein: CASSVGGDGYTF
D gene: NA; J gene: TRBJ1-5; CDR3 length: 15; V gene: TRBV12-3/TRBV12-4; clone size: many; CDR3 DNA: TGTGCCAGCAGTTTAATGGGGCAGCCAAATCAGCCCCAGCATTTT; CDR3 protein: CASSLMGQPNQPQHF
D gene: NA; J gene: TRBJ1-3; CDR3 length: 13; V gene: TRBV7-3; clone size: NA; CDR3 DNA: TGTGCCAGCAGCTTTGAAGATGGAAACACCATATATTTT; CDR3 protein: CASSFEDGNTIYF
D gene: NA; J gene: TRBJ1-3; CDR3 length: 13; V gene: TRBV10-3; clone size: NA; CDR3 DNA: TGTGCCATCCTGGGCGCCGCTGGAAACACCATATATTTT; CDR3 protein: CAILGAAGNTIYF
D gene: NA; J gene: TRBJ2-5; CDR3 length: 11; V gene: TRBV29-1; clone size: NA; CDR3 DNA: TGCAGCGTTACGGGGAAAGAGACCCAGTACTTC; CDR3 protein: CSVTGKETQYF
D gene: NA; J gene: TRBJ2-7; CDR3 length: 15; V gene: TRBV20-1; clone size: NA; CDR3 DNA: TGCAGTGCTAGTGAGGGAGGGGGGGGCCTTGACGAGCAGTACTTC; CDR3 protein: CSASEGGGGLDEQYF
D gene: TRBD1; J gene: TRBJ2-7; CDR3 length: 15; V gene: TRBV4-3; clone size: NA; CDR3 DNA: TGCGCCAGCAGGGCGGGGGGACAGGGGGCCCACGAGCAGTACTTC; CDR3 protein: CASRAGGQGAHEQYF
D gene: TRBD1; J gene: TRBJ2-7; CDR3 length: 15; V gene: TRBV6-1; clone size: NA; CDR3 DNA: TGTGCCAGCAGTCGGGACAGGAATATACTCTACGAGCAGTACTTC; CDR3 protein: CASSRDRNILYEQYF
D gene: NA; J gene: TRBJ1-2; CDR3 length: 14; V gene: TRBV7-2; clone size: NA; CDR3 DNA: TGTGCCAGCAGCTTAGATAGAAGTAACTATGGCTACACCTTC; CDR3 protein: CASSLDRSNYGYTF
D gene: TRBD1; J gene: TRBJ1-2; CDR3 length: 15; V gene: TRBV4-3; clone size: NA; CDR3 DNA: TGCGCCAGCAGCCAAGAATGGGGACAGGACTATGGCTACACCTTC; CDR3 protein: CASSQEWGQDYGYTF
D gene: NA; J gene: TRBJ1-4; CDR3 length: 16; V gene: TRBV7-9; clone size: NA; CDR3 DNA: TGTGCCAGCAGCTCAAACACTGGGGCAGCACGGGAAAAACTGTTTTTT; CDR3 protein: CASSSNTGAAREKLFF
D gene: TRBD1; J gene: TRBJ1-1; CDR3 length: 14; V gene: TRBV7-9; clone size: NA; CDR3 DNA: TGTGCCAGCGCCGGGACAGGGATGAACACTGAAGCTTTCTTT; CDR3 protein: CASAGTGMNTEAFF
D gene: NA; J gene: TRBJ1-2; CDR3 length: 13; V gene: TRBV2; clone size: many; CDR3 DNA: TGTGCCAGCAGTGAAGGCCCCTACGGAGGCTACACCTTC; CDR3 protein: CASSEGPYGGYTF
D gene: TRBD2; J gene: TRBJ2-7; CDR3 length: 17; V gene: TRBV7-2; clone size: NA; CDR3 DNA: TGTGCCAGCAGCCCCTATCGCCGGGGGGAAGGTGGCTACGAGCAGTACTTC; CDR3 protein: CASSPYRRGEGGYEQYF
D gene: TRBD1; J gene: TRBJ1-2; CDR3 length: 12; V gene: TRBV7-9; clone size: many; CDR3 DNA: TGTGCCAGCCATACCCAGGGGGATGGCTACACCTTC; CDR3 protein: CASHTQGDGYTF
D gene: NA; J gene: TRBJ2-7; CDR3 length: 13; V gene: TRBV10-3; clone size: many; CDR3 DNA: TGTGCCATCAGTGGCGTAGGGATCCACGAGCAGTACTTC; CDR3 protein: CAISGVGIHEQYF
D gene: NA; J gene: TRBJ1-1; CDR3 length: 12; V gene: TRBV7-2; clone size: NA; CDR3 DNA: TGTGCCAGCAGTTTAACTACCCCCGAAGCTTTCTTT; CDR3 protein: CASSLTTPEAFF
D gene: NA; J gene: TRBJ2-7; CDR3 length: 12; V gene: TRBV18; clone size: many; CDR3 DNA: TGTGCCAGCAGCCCCACTAGTTACGAGCAGTACTTC; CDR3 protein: CASSPTSYEQYF
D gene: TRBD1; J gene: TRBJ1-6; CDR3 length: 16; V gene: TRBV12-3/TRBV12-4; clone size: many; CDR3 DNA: TGTGCCAGCAGTTCGACCGACAGGGGGCTTGGTTCACCCCTCCACTTT; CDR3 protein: CASSSTDRGLGSPLHF
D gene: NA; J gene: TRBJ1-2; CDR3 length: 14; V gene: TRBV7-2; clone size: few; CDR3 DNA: TGTGCCAGCAGCCCCCGACACGGCGTATATGGCTACACCTTC; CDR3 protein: CASSPRHGVYGYTF
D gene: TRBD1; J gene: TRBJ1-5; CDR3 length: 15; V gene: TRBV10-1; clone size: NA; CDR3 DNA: TGCGCCAGCAGCGAGGGACAGGGATTCAGCCAGCCCCAGCATTTT; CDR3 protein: CASSEGQGFSQPQHF
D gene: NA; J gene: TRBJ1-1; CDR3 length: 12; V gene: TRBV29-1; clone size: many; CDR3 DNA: TGCAGCGTCGCACACGCGAACACTGAAGCTTTCTTT; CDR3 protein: CSVAHANTEAFF
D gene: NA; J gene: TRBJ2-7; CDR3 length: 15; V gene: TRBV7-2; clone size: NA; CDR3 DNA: TGTGCCAGCAGCTCGCGAGACAGACCAGCCTACGGGCAGTACTTC; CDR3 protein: CASSSRDRPAYGQYF
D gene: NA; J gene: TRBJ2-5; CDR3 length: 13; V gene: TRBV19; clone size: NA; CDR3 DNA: TGTGCCAGTAGTATAGCGGGGGATGAGACCCAGTACTTC; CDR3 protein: CASSIAGDETQYF
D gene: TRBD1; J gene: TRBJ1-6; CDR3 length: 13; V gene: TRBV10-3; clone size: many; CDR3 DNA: TGTACCATCGGCCCGGACAGGGATTCACCCCTCCACTTT; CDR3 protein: CTIGPDRDSPLHF
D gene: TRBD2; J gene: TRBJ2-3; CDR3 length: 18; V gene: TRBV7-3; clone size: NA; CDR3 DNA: TGTGCCAGCAGCTGCCCTCTTCGGGACTACCACTGCCAGGATACGCAGTATTTT; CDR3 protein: CASSCPLRDYHCQDTQYF
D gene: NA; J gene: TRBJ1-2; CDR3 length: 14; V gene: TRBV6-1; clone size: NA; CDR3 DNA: TGTGCCAGCAGTTACGAAGGGGCGGAGTATGGCTACACCTTC; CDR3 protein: CASSYEGAEYGYTF
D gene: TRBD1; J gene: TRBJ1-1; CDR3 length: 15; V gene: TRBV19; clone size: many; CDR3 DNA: TGTGCCAGTAGTACTCCAGGGGGCGGAAACACTGAAGCTTTCTTT; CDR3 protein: CASSTPGGGNTEAFF
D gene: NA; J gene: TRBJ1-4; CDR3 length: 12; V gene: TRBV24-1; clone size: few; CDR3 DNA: TGTGCCACCAGAGGGGCTAATGAAAAACTGTTTTTT; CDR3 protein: CATRGANEKLFF
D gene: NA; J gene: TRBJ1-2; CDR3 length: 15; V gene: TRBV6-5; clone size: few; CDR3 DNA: TGTGCCAGTTATCTACGGGCAGGAACTAACTATGGCTACACCTTC; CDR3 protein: CASYLRAGTNYGYTF
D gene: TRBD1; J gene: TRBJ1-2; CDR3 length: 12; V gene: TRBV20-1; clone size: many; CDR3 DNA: TGCAGTGCTAGGGGACAGAGCTATGGCTACACCTTC; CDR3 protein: CSARGQSYGYTF
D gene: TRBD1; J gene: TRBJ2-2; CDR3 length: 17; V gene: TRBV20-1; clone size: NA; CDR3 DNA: TGCAGTGCTAGAGACTCGTGGACAGGGAGGAACACCGGGGAGCTGTTTTTT; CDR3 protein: CSARDSWTGRNTGELFF
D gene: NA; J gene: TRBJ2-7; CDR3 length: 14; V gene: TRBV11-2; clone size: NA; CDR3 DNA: TGTGCCAGCTCCCCCATCAGTAAACGCTACGAGCAGTACTTC; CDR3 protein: CASSPISKRYEQYF
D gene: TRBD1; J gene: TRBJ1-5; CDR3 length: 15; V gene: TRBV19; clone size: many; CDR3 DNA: TGTGCCAGTAGATCTGCTGGACAGGTCCGTCAGCCCCAGCATTTT; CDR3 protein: CASRSAGQVRQPQHF
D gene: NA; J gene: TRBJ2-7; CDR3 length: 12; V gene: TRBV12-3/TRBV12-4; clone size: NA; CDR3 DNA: TGTGCCAGCAGTTTGGGATTGTCCGAGCAGTACTTC; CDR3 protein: CASSLGLSEQYF
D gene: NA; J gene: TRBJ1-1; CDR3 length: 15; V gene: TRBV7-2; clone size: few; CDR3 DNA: TGCGCCAGCAGCCAAGTTGAGGGGTGGAACACTGAAGCTTTCTTT; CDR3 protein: CASSQVEGWNTEAFF
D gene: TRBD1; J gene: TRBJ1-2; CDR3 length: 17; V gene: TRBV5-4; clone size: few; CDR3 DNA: TGTGCCAGCAGCCCGAGGACAGGTGGGAGTATTAACTATGGCTACACCTTC; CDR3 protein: CASSPRTGGSINYGYTF
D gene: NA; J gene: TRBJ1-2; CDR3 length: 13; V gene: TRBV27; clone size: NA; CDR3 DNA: TGTGCCAGCAGTTTATCACGGGGTCAAGGCTACACCTTC; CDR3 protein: CASSLSRGQGYTF
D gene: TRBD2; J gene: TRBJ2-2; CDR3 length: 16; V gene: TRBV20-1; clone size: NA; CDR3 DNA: TGCAGTGCTAGAGACGCGGGGGTGTCGCGCACCGGGGAGCTGTTTTTT; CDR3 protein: CSARDAGVSRTGELFF
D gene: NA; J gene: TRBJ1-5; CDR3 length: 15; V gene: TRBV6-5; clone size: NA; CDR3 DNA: TGTGCCAGCAGTTACTCCGCGGGGACCAATCAGCCCCAGCATTTT; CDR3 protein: CASSYSAGTNQPQHF